Shown below are 24 T cell receptor beta chains from a single sample sequenced in a study of T cell repertoires in breast cancer. Unpaired genes were suppressed by blocking oligonucleotides during a second nested PCR. TCRdb called the emulsion pairing reads again in MiXCR, with one record for every CDR3 protein. The profile shows nearly 40,000 distinct CDR3 sequences, 45% of them singletons. The expanded emulsion RT-PCR method captured paired alpha and beta chains from CD8+ T cells. The specimen sequenced was CD8+ T cells. These receptors all come from a pool of human donors with breast cancer or a healthy control (not recorded which).

Remarks on this clonotype: The conserved closing phenylalanine or tryptophan is absent in this CDR3, likely reflecting a read error. In nucleotides, the CDR3 is TGCAGTGCTAGATCCCCTCGAAGAGGTTGGGACACTGAAGCTTTCTGT. This sequence encodes CSARSPRRGWDTEAFC. This sequence joins TRBV20-1 and TRBJ1-1; D call uncertain. V dropped 2 bases and J dropped 3 bases, with 19 bases sitting between them. This CDR3 region has 16 residues. The germline gives CDR1 DFQATT, CDR2 SNEGSKA (reference sequence).

As regards this clonotype: A junction boundary mismatches the germline segment, possibly from a read error. V usage is TRBV2 and J usage is TRBJ2-3, with 9 bases matching TRBD2. The CDR3 has 14 amino acids. The germline V gene has CDR1 SNHLY and CDR2 FYNNEI. CDR3 region: CASYKAGGPDTRYF. The DNA for the CDR3 is TGTGCCAGCTATAAGGCGGGGGGGCCAGATACGCGGTATTTT. The full variable domain, with the rest looked up from reference TRBV2 and TRBJ2-3, is EPEVTQTPSHQVTQMGQEVILRCVPISNHLYFYWYRQILGQKVEFLVSFYNNEISEKSEIFDDQFSVERPDGSNFTLKIRSTKLEDSAMYFCASYKAGGPDTRYFGPGTRLTVL.

The chain joins TRBV6-1 to TRBJ1-5, with D uncertain. CDR3 length: 15 residues. Trimming cost V 6 bases and J 0 bases, with 12 bases left between them. Germline V CDR1 and CDR2: MNHNS, SASEGT. The CDR3 sequence: CASSARTFSNQPQHF. DNA of the CDR3: TGTGCCAGCAGCGCGCGGACGTTTAGCAATCAGCCCCAGCATTTT.

The chain employs TRBV20-1 and TRBJ2-1; TRBD2 aligns across 11 bases. The germline gives CDR1 DFQATT, CDR2 SNEGSKA (reference sequence). CDR3 length equals 17 residues. Unmatched junction bases numbered 10, after V lost 3 bases and J lost 3 bases. This CDR3 is CSASLVLAGGLYNEQFF. The CDR3 DNA follows: TGCAGTGCTAGTCTGGTGCTAGCGGGAGGCCTCTACAATGAGCAGTTCTTC.

V and J are TRBV7-2 and TRBJ1-3, with unresolved D. CDR3 length: 15 amino acids. Germline CDR1 reads SGHTA; CDR2 reads FQGNSA. V gave up 2 bases and J gave up 0 bases, with 8 bases separating them. The CDR3 DNA is TGTGCCAGCAGCTTAACGTCAACCTCTGGAAACACCATATATTTT. This encodes CASSLTSTSGNTIYF.

The chain employs TRBV18 and TRBJ1-5, with D possibly TRBD1 on 6 matching bases. The germline CDR1 and CDR2 sequences are KGHSH and LQKENI. Trimming removed 2 bases from V and 3 bases from J, with 11 bases in between. The CDR3 runs 15 residues. The CDR3 reads CASSPSWGPNQPQHF. DNA for the CDR3: TGTGCCAGCTCACCAAGTTGGGGGCCCAATCAGCCCCAGCATTTT.

To note about this clonotype: A much more abundant neighbour one base away suggests this may be a read error. CDR3 bases: TGTGCCAGCAGGGATCGGAGTAGCGGGGTAGATACGCAGTATTTT. It codes for CASRDRSSGVDTQYF. The gene calls are TRBV6-1 and TRBJ2-3, with 8 bases identical to TRBD2. V gave up 6 bases and J gave up 5 bases; unmatched junction bases: 10. There are 15 residues in the CDR3. The germline gives CDR1 MNHNS, CDR2 SASEGT.

The J gene is TRBJ1-5, the V gene TRBV7-8, with 10 bases lining up with TRBD1. V trimming: 5 bases; J trimming: 11 bases; junction bases outside the gene matches: 12. The length of the CDR3 is 15 residues. CDR1 and CDR2 (germline): SGHVS, FQNEAQ. DNA for the CDR3: TGTGCCAGCAGCCAGGCCGGGACAGGGGCCGGGGCCCAGCATTTT. Protein sequence: CASSQAGTGAGAQHF.

In this sample, this clonotype turned up a few times. The rearrangement links TRBV7-2 to TRBJ2-1, with 7 bases aligning to TRBD1. The CDR3 contains 16 residues. V dropped 1 base and J dropped 5; count of bases not matched to a gene: 8. In germline, CDR1 is SGHTA, CDR2 FQGNSA. The CDR3 here is CASSLGVGGLHNEQFF. CDR3 in DNA: TGTGCCAGCAGCTTAGGGGTAGGGGGCCTTCACAATGAGCAGTTCTTC.

V and J are TRBV19 and TRBJ2-5; D ambiguous. This CDR3 is built from 13 residues. V dropped 3 bases and J dropped 4 bases, with 9 bases sitting between them. Per germline, CDR1 LNHDA and CDR2 SQIVND (reference sequence). CDR3 residues: CASSIRVRETQYF. CDR3 coding DNA: TGTGCCAGTAGTATCCGGGTTCGAGAGACCCAGTACTTC.

This clonotype showed up just a few times. This sequence joins TRBV6-6 and TRBJ1-1; possible D gene TRBD1, 6 bases. Deletions cut 2 bases from V and 2 bases from J, with 12 bases between. Germline CDR1 and CDR2: MNHNY and SVGAGI (reference sequence). This CDR3 comprises 15 residues. CDR3 residues: CASSYGGAVNTEAFF. DNA for the CDR3: TGTGCCAGCAGTTACGGGGGGGCCGTTAACACTGAAGCTTTCTTT.

This sequence joins TRBV3-1 and TRBJ2-3; TRBD2 aligns across 13 bases. V gave up 1 base and J gave up 1 base; unmatched junction bases: 2. Germline CDR1 LGHDT, CDR2 YNNKEL (reference sequence). This CDR3 contains 17 residues. The CDR3 is CASSQVGTSGGTDTQYF. For the CDR3, the DNA is TGTGCCAGCAGCCAAGTTGGGACTAGCGGGGGCACAGATACGCAGTATTTT.

This clonotype was recorded many times. The chain joins TRBV6-1 to TRBJ2-1, with 8 bases aligning to TRBD2. The CDR3 has 14 amino acids. Germline CDR1 is MNHNS and CDR2 is SASEGT. Trimming removed 7 bases from V and 7 bases from J; junction bases left unmatched: 9. This CDR3 is CASNPLAGRNEQFF. The CDR3 DNA sequence: TGTGCCAGCAACCCCTTAGCGGGAAGAAATGAGCAGTTCTTC.

The V call is TRBV29-1, the J call TRBJ2-2; 9 nucleotides match TRBD1. The germline CDR1 and CDR2 sequences are SQVTM and ANQGSEA. V trimming: 5 bases; J trimming: 2 bases; junction bases outside the gene matches: 9. The CDR3 covers 16 residues. The CDR3 DNA reads TGCAGCGTTTTAGTGGGGACAGGGCTTAACACCGGGGAGCTGTTTTTT. It is translated as CSVLVGTGLNTGELFF.

The gene calls are TRBV7-9 and TRBJ1-5; unclear D gene. The CDR3 covers 13 residues. Trimming cost V 2 bases and J 5 bases, with 7 bases left between them. Germline CDR1 SEHNR, CDR2 FQNEAQ (reference sequence). The CDR3 reads CASSLIKDQPQHF. The CDR3 nucleotides read TGTGCCAGCAGCTTAATAAAAGATCAGCCCCAGCATTTT.

The rearrangement joins TRBV20-1 to TRBJ2-5; 15 bases agree with TRBD2. With V trimmed by 1 base and J by 1 base, 7 bases remained unmatched. The CDR3 is made up of 18 amino acids. CDR1 and CDR2 from the germline V gene are DFQATT and SNEGSKA (reference sequence). The CDR3: CSARGPGTSGGPQETQYF. For the CDR3, the DNA is TGCAGTGCTAGAGGTCCCGGGACTAGCGGGGGGCCCCAAGAGACCCAGTACTTC.

The gene calls are TRBV30 and TRBJ1-6, with a weak D call TRBD1 (5 bases). Trimming left V 5 bases short and J 9 bases short, with 14 bases between. The CDR3 totals 13 residues. CDR1 is GTSNPN, CDR2 SVGIG, per germline (reference sequence). The chain's CDR3 is CAWQMQGSSPLHF. CDR3 nucleotides: TGTGCCTGGCAAATGCAGGGAAGTTCACCCCTCCACTTT.

This clonotype was seen many times. The rearrangement joins TRBV20-1 to TRBJ1-1; D is unclear. This CDR3 has 15 residues. V lost 5 bases and J lost 1, with 17 bases in between. Germline-derived CDR1 and CDR2 are DFQATT and SNEGSKA (reference sequence). DNA of the CDR3: TGCAGTGCTCCGACGAACCGGCAGGAGAACACTGAAGCTTTCTTT. It codes for CSAPTNRQENTEAFF.

The sample holds many counts of this clonotype. V and J are TRBV20-1 and TRBJ2-7; 9 bases agree with TRBD1. Trimming removed 0 bases from V and 2 bases from J; junction bases left unmatched: 5. The CDR3 totals 15 residues. Germline lookup yields CDR1 DFQATT and CDR2 SNEGSKA (reference sequence). CDR3: CSARDGTGSPYEQYF. CDR3 bases: TGCAGTGCTAGAGATGGGACAGGGAGCCCCTACGAGCAGTACTTC.

This clonotype was detected many times. The genes are TRBV6-5 and TRBJ2-1, with 9 bases lining up with TRBD2. V trimming: 0 bases; J trimming: 8 bases; junction bases outside the gene matches: 5. CDR3 length: 15 residues. CDR1 and CDR2 (germline): MNHEY, SVGAGI. The CDR3 DNA follows: TGTGCCAGCAGTTACTCTAGAGGGACTAGCTATGAGCAGTTCTTC. This gives the protein CASSYSRGTSYEQFF.

V usage is TRBV11-3 and J usage is TRBJ2-1; D is ambiguous. The CDR3 loop spans 11 amino acids. The V end was cut by 3 bases, the J end by 5 bases, with 2 bases between. The germline V gene encodes CDR1 SGHNT and CDR2 YENEEA. The CDR3, as DNA: TGTGCCAGCAGCTTGAACAATGAGCAGTTCTTC. This translates into CASSLNNEQFF.

The chain recombines TRBV3-1 with TRBJ1-1; 7 positions agree with TRBD1. This CDR3 has 18 residues. Germline V lookup: CDR1 LGHDT, CDR2 YNNKEL (reference sequence). With 0 bases clipped from V and 3 bases from J, the junction kept 13 bases outside the gene matches. The DNA of the CDR3 is TGTGCCAGCAGCCAAGAGTATTGGAGGTCCAGGGGGTACACTGAAGCTTTCTTT. Translating it yields CASSQEYWRSRGYTEAFF.

The chain links TRBV3-1 to TRBJ1-1; possible D gene TRBD1, 5 bases. Germline CDR1 LGHDT, CDR2 YNNKEL (reference sequence). V shed 4 bases and J shed 4 bases, with 10 bases lying between them. The CDR3 loop spans 13 amino acids. CDR3 bases: TGTGCCAGCAGCCTTCCGGGGACCACTGAAGCTTTCTTT. Translating gives CASSLPGTTEAFF.

This clonotype was picked up many times. The genes are TRBV6-1 and TRBJ1-2, with D tentatively TRBD1 (6 bases). This CDR3 has 14 amino acids. The germline V and J ends were trimmed by 5 bases and 7 bases, with 17 bases remaining between them. Germline values: CDR1 MNHNS, CDR2 SASEGT. Here the CDR3 reads CASSNPWDNRGYTF. The CDR3 nucleotides read TGTGCCAGCAGTAACCCGTGGGACAATCGTGGCTACACCTTC.